The 27 T cell receptor beta chains below all came from one sample that was sequenced in a study of blood T cell repertoires in COVID-19. Sequenced by immunoSEQ multiplex PCR; TCRdb stores in-frame clones only, minus some. The repertoire has about 260,000 clones, 90% of them found once; the top ten carry roughly 3.9%. The sequenced material came from peripheral blood. The receptors were sampled from a woman between 40 and 50 years old with acute or convalescent COVID-19.

CDR3 residues: CASSRLASGGTGELFF. CDR3 bases: TGTGCCAGCAGCCGCCTGGCTAGCGGGGGTACCGGGGAGCTGTTTTTT. The rearrangement links TRBV7-2 to TRBJ2-2, with TRBD2 matching over 10 bases. The germline V gene has CDR1 SGHTA and CDR2 FQGNSA. V shed 5 bases and J 5 bases; nucleotides not matched to a gene: 8. The CDR3 sequence is 16 residues long.

The chain carries TRBV27 and TRBJ2-3; D possibly corresponds to TRBD2 (6 bases). Trimming cost V 5 bases and J 4 bases, with 16 bases left between them. Germline V gene sequence: CDR1 MNHEY, CDR2 SMNVEV (reference sequence). The CDR3 extends over 15 amino acids. CDR3 sequence reads: CASSMLRTTADTQYF. In DNA form, the CDR3 reads TGTGCCAGCAGTATGCTCAGGACTACGGCAGATACGCAGTATTTT.

The chain uses TRBV9 and TRBJ2-5, with D unclear. V lost 3 bases, J lost 5 bases, and 11 bases lay in between. The germline V gene has CDR1 SGDLS and CDR2 YYNGEE. There are 13 residues in the CDR3. The CDR3 reads CASSAVHRETQYF. The CDR3 coding sequence is TGTGCCAGCAGCGCGGTGCATCGGGAGACCCAGTACTTC.

The chain recombines TRBV3-1 (or the pseudogene TRBV3-2) with TRBJ2-2; maybe TRBD1 (6 bases). Germline CDR1 and CDR2: LGHDT and YNNKEL (reference sequence). V lost 2 bases to trimming and J lost 3 bases, with 13 bases between them. This CDR3 is 16 amino acids long. The chain's CDR3 is CASSQPQGPDTGELFF. The CDR3 DNA is TGTGCCAGCAGCCAACCTCAGGGGCCGGACACCGGGGAGCTGTTTTTT.

This clone appeared once. The rearrangement uses TRBV5-1 and TRBJ1-2; D is ambiguous. The CDR3 length is 15 residues. Per the germline V gene, CDR1 is SGHRS and CDR2 is YFSETQ. Trimming removed 0 bases at V and 8 bases at J, with 17 bases between. CDR3 sequence reads: CASSLAPGSFGGYTF. In nucleotides, the CDR3 is TGCGCCAGCAGCTTGGCTCCGGGGTCCTTTGGAGGCTACACCTTC.

The chain uses TRBV19 and TRBJ2-1; 9 bases align to TRBD1. Germline assignment: CDR1 LNHDA and CDR2 SQIVND (reference sequence). The CDR3 runs to 14 residues. The CDR3 DNA reads as TGTGCTCGAATAGGGACAGGGATGGGCGATGAGCAGTTCTTC. It encodes CARIGTGMGDEQFF.

This clone was counted between two and nine times. V and J are TRBV25-1 and TRBJ2-3; no clear D. The V end lost 4 bases, the J end lost 0 bases, and 17 bases lay between the germline ends. Per germline, CDR1 MGHDK and CDR2 SYGVNS. This CDR3 comprises 17 residues. The CDR3 bases are TGTGCCAGCAGTGTAAGAGACACAATATCTAGCACAGATACGCAGTATTTT. Its protein is CASSVRDTISSTDTQYF. Supplemented by reference TRBV25-1 and TRBJ2-3, the full variable domain reads EADIYQTPRYLVIGTGKKITLECSQTMGHDKMYWYQQDPGMELHLIHYSYGVNSTEKGDLSSESTVSRIRTEHFPLTLESARPSHTSQYLCASSVRDTISSTDTQYFGPGTRLTVL.

The chain employs TRBV7-3 and TRBJ2-5, with 10 bases matching TRBD2. The CDR3 length is 16 residues. V shed 2 bases, J shed 5 bases, and the junction held 8 bases outside the gene matches. Germline loops: CDR1 SGHTA, CDR2 FQGTGA. CDR3 sequence reads: CASSLGLAGGRETQYF. Here the CDR3 DNA reads TGTGCCAGCAGCTTAGGATTAGCGGGGGGACGCGAGACCCAGTACTTC.

This clone has only one observation. The genes are TRBV19 and TRBJ1-2; possibly TRBD1 for D (5 bases). This CDR3 region has 13 residues. Germline V gene sequence: CDR1 LNHDA, CDR2 SQIVND (reference sequence). Trimming removed 3 bases at V and 6 bases at J, with 11 bases between. CDR3 in amino acids: CASSIIQGHGYTF. In nucleotides, the CDR3 is TGTGCCAGTAGTATCATCCAGGGCCATGGCTACACCTTC.

The CDR3 reads CASSESPAGVETQYF. CDR3 sequence (DNA): TGCGCCAGCAGTGAGTCTCCAGCGGGGGTAGAGACCCAGTACTTC. The chain couples TRBV10-2 to TRBJ2-5, with 8 bases lining up with TRBD2. Trimming at V came to 0 bases and at J to 4 bases, leaving 4 bases not matched to a gene. Germline CDR1 and CDR2: WSHSY and SAAADI. The CDR3 loop spans 15 amino acids.

V and J are TRBV19 and TRBJ1-5; D not certain. Germline V lookup: CDR1 LNHDA, CDR2 SQIVND (reference sequence). CDR3 length: 13 residues. Deletions cut 9 bases from V and 3 bases from J, with 12 bases between. The CDR3 sequence is CARGRVLNQPQHF. For the CDR3, the DNA is TGTGCCAGGGGGAGGGTTCTCAATCAGCCCCAGCATTTT.

The gene calls are TRBV9 and TRBJ2-1; 9 nucleotides agree with TRBD2. The length of the CDR3 is 15 residues. CDR1 SGDLS and CDR2 YYNGEE come from the germline V gene. Trimming removed 0 bases from V and 7 bases from J; junction bases left unmatched: 5. The CDR3 DNA reads as TGTGCCAGCAGCGTAGATAGCGGGGGCCGTAATGAGCAGTTCTTC. Translating gives CASSVDSGGRNEQFF.

This clone was counted only a few times. CDR3 protein: CASSSGGAPNIQYF. CDR3 nucleotides: TGTGCCAGCAGTAGCGGGGGGGCCCCGAACATTCAGTACTTC. This chain links TRBV6-2 or TRBV6-3 with TRBJ2-4; 10 bases map to TRBD2. The CDR3 is 14 residues long. The J segment lost 7 bases and the V segment lost 5 bases, leaving 5 bases of the junction unmatched. Germline V gives CDR1 MNHEY, CDR2 SVGEGT.

J is TRBJ2-3 and V is TRBV5-6, with 12 bases fitting TRBD2. V shed 2 bases, J shed 5 bases, and the junction held 9 bases outside the gene matches. The CDR3 is 17 amino acids. Germline V gene sequence: CDR1 SGHDT, CDR2 YYEEEE. CDR3 amino acids: CASSLRRLAGEGDTQYF. The CDR3 nucleotides read TGTGCCAGCAGCTTAAGACGACTAGCGGGGGAAGGAGATACGCAGTATTTT.

The V and J genes are TRBV9 and TRBJ1-6, with D perhaps TRBD1 (6 bases). The CDR3 sequence is 15 residues long. Germline values: CDR1 SGDLS, CDR2 YYNGEE. V lost 0 bases, J lost 5 bases, and 9 bases lay in between. CDR3 in amino acids: CASSVDRVDNSPLHF. The DNA for the CDR3 is TGTGCCAGCAGCGTAGACAGGGTGGATAATTCACCCCTCCACTTT.

In DNA, the CDR3 is TGTGCCGCCCGGCTAGACACTGAAGCTTTCTTT. Translated, it gives CAARLDTEAFF. V gene TRBV19 combines with J gene TRBJ1-1; no clear D gene. Trimming removed 11 bases at V and 3 bases at J, with 10 bases between. Germline V gives CDR1 LNHDA, CDR2 SQIVND (reference sequence). This CDR3 has 11 amino acids.

This chain uses TRBV5-6 with TRBJ2-7, with 12 bases lining up with TRBD1. The CDR3 loop spans 16 amino acids. From germline, CDR1 is SGHDT and CDR2 YYEEEE. V was pared by 2 bases and J by 5 bases, with 8 bases of the junction left unmatched. This chain's CDR3 is CASSFWGTGGIDEQYV. Here the CDR3 DNA reads TGTGCCAGCAGCTTTTGGGGGACAGGGGGCATCGACGAGCAGTACGTC.

This chain links TRBV19 with TRBJ2-4, with D perhaps matching TRBD2 (5 bases). In germline, CDR1 is LNHDA, CDR2 SQIVND (reference sequence). V was trimmed by 6 bases and J by 1 base, leaving 19 bases between them. The CDR3 consists of 17 residues. Here the CDR3 DNA reads TGTGCCAGTAGCACTTTTGTGGGTGCGGGCGCCAAAAACATTCAGTACTTC. This sequence encodes CASSTFVGAGAKNIQYF.

The chain recombines TRBV5-8 with TRBJ2-7; no clear D. From germline, CDR1 is SGHTS and CDR2 YDEGEE. The V gene lost 3 bases and the J gene lost 2 bases, with 12 bases spanning the gap. The CDR3 contains 14 residues. CDR3 protein: CASSSPTLPYEQYV. DNA of the CDR3: TGTGCCAGCAGCTCCCCAACTCTCCCCTACGAGCAGTACGTC.

With regard to this clone: Other DNA sequences of this sample code for an identical CDR3. The rearrangement joins TRBV9 to TRBJ1-1, with TRBD1 identical over 7 bases. Germline CDR1 SGDLS, CDR2 YYNGEE. The CDR3 runs 14 residues. V lost 0 bases to trimming and J lost 5 bases; unmatched junction nucleotides: 4. The CDR3 DNA sequence: TGTGCCAGCAGCGTAGGAGGGGGCGGTACTGAAGCTTTCTTT. This gives the protein CASSVGGGGTEAFF.

This clone appeared a single time. The gene calls are TRBV19 and TRBJ2-1; 9 bases match TRBD1. There are 14 residues in the CDR3. CDR1 is LNHDA, CDR2 SQIVND, per germline (reference sequence). J was trimmed by 10 bases and V by 3 bases; bases with no gene match: 7. The CDR3 region is CASSIGTGLQEQFF. The CDR3 coding sequence is TGTGCCAGTAGTATCGGGACAGGGCTTCAAGAGCAGTTCTTC.

J is TRBJ2-1 and V is TRBV5-1, with D maybe TRBD2 (5 bases). Germline loops: CDR1 SGHRS, CDR2 YFSETQ. The CDR3 spans 13 residues. V was pared by 0 bases and J by 4 bases, with 5 bases between. The CDR3 DNA follows: TGCGCCAGCAGCTTGGGCGGGTACAATGAGCAGTTCTTC. It translates to CASSLGGYNEQFF.

The CDR3 DNA sequence: TGTGCCATCAGGAACGGAGGGGGACAGAATGGGGGAAGGGGTTACAATGAGCAGTTCTTC. Residues: CAIRNGGGQNGGRGYNEQFF. The rearrangement uses TRBV10-3 and TRBJ2-1; TRBD1 might be the D (7 bases). In germline, CDR1 is ENHRY, CDR2 SYGVKD. The CDR3 is 20 amino acids. The V gene lost 6 bases and the J gene lost 4 bases, with 31 bases spanning the gap.

The chain carries TRBV3-1 (or the pseudogene TRBV3-2) and TRBJ2-5, with 8 bases matching TRBD2. This CDR3 region has 17 residues. The germline CDR1 and CDR2 sequences are LGHDT and YNNKEL (reference sequence). J gave up 4 bases and V 1 base, and 11 bases lay outside the gene matches. The CDR3 coding sequence is TGTGCCAGCAGCCAAGGGCAGCGGGGGCGAAGGGGAGAGACCCAGTACTTC. Translating gives CASSQGQRGRRGETQYF.

The chain carries TRBV5-1 and TRBJ2-2; 9 positions match TRBD2. This CDR3 comprises 18 residues. Unmatched junction bases numbered 7, after V lost 0 bases and J lost 1 base. Germline V gene lookup returns CDR1 SGHRS and CDR2 YFSETQ. In nucleotides, the CDR3 is TGCGCCAGCAGCTTGGACCCTCGCGGGGGGGGGAACACCGGGGAGCTGTTTTTT. It translates to CASSLDPRGGGNTGELFF.

V gene TRBV30 combines with J gene TRBJ1-1; D is undetermined. CDR3 size: 11 residues. CDR1 and CDR2 from the germline V gene are GTSNPN and SVGIG (reference sequence). Trimming removed 5 bases from V and 5 bases from J, with 9 bases in between. For the CDR3, the DNA is TGTGCCTGGTCCGGGATTACTGAAGCTTTCTTT. It is translated as CAWSGITEAFF. The whole variable domain, remainder taken from reference TRBV30 and TRBJ1-1, is SQTIHQWPATLVQPVGSPLSLECTVEGTSNPNLYWYRQAAGRGLQLLFYSVGIGQISSEVPQNLSASRPQDRQFILSSKKLLLSDSGFYLCAWSGITEAFFGQGTRLTVV.

The chain couples TRBV10-1 to TRBJ2-3; 7 bases are shared with TRBD2. After removal of 0 bases from V and 1 base from J, the junction contained 1 base not matched to a gene. CDR3 length: 15 residues. The V gene's germline CDR1 is WNHNN and CDR2 SYGVQD (reference sequence). The CDR3 here is CASSESAGGTDTQYF. CDR3 DNA sequence: TGCGCCAGCAGTGAGTCTGCGGGGGGCACAGATACGCAGTATTTT.